This T cell receptor (beta chain) derives from a study of CD4 T cells in relation to SARS-CoV-2 and coronaviruses. This clone was seen only once. Antigen unknown. Germline CDR1 SEHNR, CDR2 FQNEAQ (reference sequence). This CDR3 comprises 13 residues. V was pared by 8 bases and J by 9 bases, with 10 bases of the junction left unmatched. The repertoire was sequenced with immunoSEQ multiplex PCR; TCRdb's copy has only in-frame clones and lacks some. The sample has 8,500 to 13,000 clones, around 80% seen once. Unexposed donor CD4+ T cells date from about 2011-2018, before the COVID-19 pandemic. CD4+ T cells were isolated from the cells after roughly 11 days of culture.

The V and J genes are TRBV7-9 and TRBJ2-1, with 7 bases lining up with TRBD2. The receptor comes from a human donor in good health. Material for sequencing was CD4+ T cells from PBMCs, cultured in vitro. The CDR3 region has the DNA TGTGCCAGCCCGCTCGGACCGGGGGGTGAGCAGTTCTTC. Translation gives CASPLGPGGEQFF.